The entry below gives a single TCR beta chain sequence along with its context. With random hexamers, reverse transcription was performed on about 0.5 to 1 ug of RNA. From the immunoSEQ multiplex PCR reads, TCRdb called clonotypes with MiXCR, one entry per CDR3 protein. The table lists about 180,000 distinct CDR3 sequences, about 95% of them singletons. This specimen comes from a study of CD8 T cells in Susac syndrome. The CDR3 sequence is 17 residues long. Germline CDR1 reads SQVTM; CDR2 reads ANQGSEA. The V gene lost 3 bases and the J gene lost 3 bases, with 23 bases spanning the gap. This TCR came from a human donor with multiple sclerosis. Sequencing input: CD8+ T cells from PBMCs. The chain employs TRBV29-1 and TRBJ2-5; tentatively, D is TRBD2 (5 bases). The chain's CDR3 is CSVDFYSGVFTKETQYF. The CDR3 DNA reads TGCAGCGTTGATTTTTATTCCGGGGTTTTCACCAAAGAGACCCAGTACTTC. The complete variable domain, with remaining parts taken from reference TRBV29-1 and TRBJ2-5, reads SAVISQKPSRDICQRGTSLTIQCQVDSQVTMMFWYRQQPGQSLTLIATANQGSEATYESGFVIDKFPISRPNLTFSTLTVSNMSPEDSSIYLCSVDFYSGVFTKETQYFGPGTRLLVL.